This T cell receptor beta chain was sequenced for a study of patients and donors after allogeneic stem cell transplantation. V was clipped by 2 bases and J by 2 bases; unmatched bases: 4. Germline V gene sequence: CDR1 MDHEN, CDR2 SYDVKM. The CDR3 has 15 residues. Each CDR3 protein is one row after TCRdb ran MiXCR on the RT-PCR reads. The table records tens of thousands of distinct CDR3 sequences, around 35% of them present only once. The chain combines TRBV28 with TRBJ2-5; 8 nucleotides match TRBD1. The sequenced sample consisted of blood, either unsorted or a sorted T cell fraction (not recorded which). This sequence originates from a human donor who was either an allogeneic HSCT recipient or a stem cell or donor lymphocyte infusion donor (not recorded which). It is not recorded whose cells these are; they may come from a transplant donor. CDR3 in amino acids: CASSLIGQGQETQYF. Written as DNA, the CDR3 is TGTGCCAGCAGTTTAATTGGACAGGGACAAGAGACCCAGTACTTC. The full variable domain, with the rest looked up from reference TRBV28 and TRBJ2-5, is DVKVTQSSRYLVKRTGEKVFLECVQDMDHENMFWYRQDPGLGLRLIYFSYDVKMKEKGDIPEGYSVSREKKERFSLILESASTNQTSMYLCASSLIGQGQETQYFGPGTRLLVL.